Included here is one T cell receptor (beta chain) sequence, with context. Its antigen is as yet unknown. This entry is derived from a study of cytomegalovirus exposure and HLA in healthy donors. Study-level results: Fewer than 20,000 TCR beta sequences were associated with HLA alleles at 0.05 false discovery rate in a later analysis.

Every donor was a healthy person donating bone marrow. Vbeta (60) and Jbeta (13) primers were used in the PCR. Libraries were prepared by immunoSEQ multiplex PCR; TCRdb keeps only in-frame clonotypes and omits some of them. The sample has 250,000 to 300,000 clones, 92% seen once. With V trimmed by 6 bases and J by 5 bases, 9 bases remained unmatched. Germline CDR1 reads SQVTM; CDR2 reads ANQGSEA. This CDR3 is built from 13 residues. The receptor comes from a girl aged 2-10 years in good health and CMV-seronegative. This chain links TRBV29-1 with TRBJ2-5; 7 bases fit TRBD1. Sequencing was performed on PBMCs. In DNA, the CDR3 is TGCAGCGTCATCCGACAGGGATCGGAGACCCAGTACTTC. Translating it yields CSVIRQGSETQYF.